This entry describes one T cell receptor (beta chain). PCR employed 60 Vbeta and 13 Jbeta primers. Sequencing was performed with immunoSEQ multiplex PCR; in TCRdb, only in-frame clones are kept and a portion is missing. The sample consists of over 150,000 clones, less than 80% of them appearing once. This sample was included in a study of cytomegalovirus exposure and HLA in healthy donors. The specimen was PBMCs. The sequence derives from a man aged 35-49 years in good health and CMV-seronegative.

CDR3 protein: CAWKREAYGYTF. The DNA for the CDR3 is TGTGCCTGGAAACGGGAAGCGTATGGCTACACCTTC. This chain uses TRBV30 with TRBJ1-2; D is unclear. In germline, CDR1 is GTSNPN, CDR2 SVGIG (reference sequence). The CDR3 runs 12 residues. The ends were cut back, 4 bases at V and 5 bases at J, with 11 bases in the middle.